The rows below give T cell receptor beta chains drawn from one sample of a study of cytomegalovirus exposure and HLA in healthy donors. The table came from immunoSEQ multiplex PCR; TCRdb's copy has only in-frame clones and leaves some out. This table has some 110,000 clones, roughly two thirds appearing once. The sample taken for sequencing was PBMCs. These receptors all come from a female donor in good health and CMV-seronegative. The CDR3 runs from the conserved cysteine through the conserved F or W. The order of the fields is D gene, clone size, V gene, J gene, CDR3 protein, CDR3 DNA. D genes are given only for firm matches. Clone size appears in some rows only: once, few, many, or a class for an expanded clone.

D gene: TRBD2
clone size: -
V gene: TRBV6-5
J gene: TRBJ2-2
CDR3 protein: CASSSQRGNTGELFF
CDR3 DNA: TGTGCCAGCAGTTCGCAGCGGGGGAACACCGGGGAGCTGTTTTTT

D gene: -
clone size: -
V gene: TRBV7-8
J gene: TRBJ1-2
CDR3 protein: CASSLGATGYTF
CDR3 DNA: TGTGCCAGCAGCTTAGGAGCTACGGGCTACACCTTC

D gene: -
clone size: -
V gene: TRBV27
J gene: TRBJ2-7
CDR3 protein: CASSYGSHHEQYF
CDR3 DNA: TGTGCCAGCAGTTACGGTTCCCACCACGAGCAGTACTTC

D gene: -
clone size: -
V gene: TRBV30
J gene: TRBJ1-2
CDR3 protein: CAWAPGRGRYGYTF
CDR3 DNA: TGTGCCTGGGCTCCGGGGCGGGGTCGCTATGGCTACACCTTC

D gene: TRBD1
clone size: few
V gene: TRBV4-3
J gene: TRBJ1-1
CDR3 protein: CASSQDLEGAVYTEAFF
CDR3 DNA: TGCGCCAGCAGCCAAGACCTCGAGGGGGCAGTGTACACTGAAGCTTTCTTT

D gene: -
clone size: -
V gene: TRBV4-1
J gene: TRBJ1-5
CDR3 protein: CASSPLPWENQPQHF
CDR3 DNA: TGCGCCAGCAGCCCTCTCCCTTGGGAGAATCAGCCCCAGCATTTT

D gene: -
clone size: -
V gene: TRBV5-5
J gene: TRBJ2-2
CDR3 protein: CASSLGGPSTGELFF
CDR3 DNA: TGTGCCAGCAGCTTAGGAGGCCCGAGCACCGGGGAGCTGTTTTTT

D gene: TRBD2
clone size: -
V gene: TRBV7-6
J gene: TRBJ2-1
CDR3 protein: CASSLGAGLGTSGISYNEQFF
CDR3 DNA: TGTGCCAGCAGCTTAGGAGCCGGACTCGGGACTAGCGGGATCTCCTACAATGAGCAGTTCTTC

D gene: -
clone size: -
V gene: TRBV14
J gene: TRBJ1-2
CDR3 protein: CASSQDHSSNYGYTF
CDR3 DNA: TGTGCCAGCAGCCAAGATCACAGTTCTAACTATGGCTACACCTTC

D gene: -
clone size: -
V gene: TRBV7-3
J gene: TRBJ2-3
CDR3 protein: CASSSLAASTDTQYF
CDR3 DNA: TGTGCCAGCAGCTCGTTAGCGGCTAGCACAGATACGCAGTATTTT

D gene: -
clone size: once
V gene: TRBV19
J gene: TRBJ2-3
CDR3 protein: CATRATKQGDTQYF
CDR3 DNA: TGTGCCACCCGAGCGACGAAGCAGGGAGATACGCAGTATTTT

D gene: -
clone size: -
V gene: TRBV18
J gene: TRBJ1-1
CDR3 protein: CASSPRPDGEAFF
CDR3 DNA: TGTGCCAGCTCACCACGGCCTGACGGGGAAGCTTTCTTT

D gene: -
clone size: few
V gene: TRBV6-1
J gene: TRBJ1-4
CDR3 protein: CASSRAGASEKLFF
CDR3 DNA: TGTGCCAGCAGTCGTGCGGGGGCAAGTGAAAAACTGTTTTTT

D gene: -
clone size: -
V gene: TRBV27
J gene: TRBJ1-5
CDR3 protein: CASSSGYQPQHF
CDR3 DNA: TGTGCCAGCAGTTCGGGGTACCAGCCCCAGCATTTT

D gene: TRBD2
clone size: -
V gene: TRBV7-2
J gene: TRBJ2-7
CDR3 protein: CASSSLAGAREQYF
CDR3 DNA: TGTGCCAGCAGCTCACTAGCGGGAGCTCGGGAGCAGTACTTC

D gene: -
clone size: -
V gene: TRBV7-9
J gene: TRBJ1-2
CDR3 protein: CASSLTSFNYGYTF
CDR3 DNA: TGTGCCAGCAGCTTAACGAGTTTCAACTATGGCTACACCTTT

D gene: -
clone size: once
V gene: TRBV7-6
J gene: TRBJ2-5
CDR3 protein: CASSLGQAPTQYF
CDR3 DNA: TGTGCCAGCAGCTTAGGACAGGCCCCGACCCAGTACTTC

D gene: TRBD2
clone size: -
V gene: TRBV12-5
J gene: TRBJ2-1
CDR3 protein: CASGLVLSGRLDEQFF
CDR3 DNA: TGTGCTAGTGGTTTGGTGTTGAGCGGGAGGTTAGATGAGCAGTTCTTC

D gene: -
clone size: -
V gene: TRBV6-5
J gene: TRBJ1-2
CDR3 protein: CATRQFGHTF
CDR3 DNA: TGTGCCACCAGACAGTTTGGCCACACCTTC

D gene: -
clone size: -
V gene: TRBV10-3
J gene: TRBJ1-2
CDR3 protein: CATKGDYGYTF
CDR3 DNA: TGTGCCACCAAAGGGGACTATGGCTACACCTTC

D gene: TRBD2
clone size: -
V gene: TRBV5-4
J gene: TRBJ2-7
CDR3 protein: CASSTLAGGNYEQYF
CDR3 DNA: TGTGCCAGCAGCACGCTAGCGGGAGGGAACTACGAGCAGTACTTC

D gene: -
clone size: -
V gene: TRBV25-1
J gene: TRBJ2-1
CDR3 protein: CASSESWEGDHEYNEQFF
CDR3 DNA: TGTGCCAGCAGTGAATCTTGGGAGGGGGACCACGAGTACAATGAGCAGTTCTTC

D gene: -
clone size: -
V gene: TRBV7-8
J gene: TRBJ1-5
CDR3 protein: CASTSWVGVQPQHF
CDR3 DNA: TGTGCCAGCACCTCATGGGTAGGGGTACAGCCCCAGCATTTT

D gene: TRBD1
clone size: -
V gene: TRBV13
J gene: TRBJ2-5
CDR3 protein: CASSGDRPQETQYF
CDR3 DNA: TGTGCCAGCAGCGGGGACAGGCCCCAAGAGACCCAGTACTTC

D gene: TRBD1
clone size: -
V gene: TRBV6-1
J gene: TRBJ1-1
CDR3 protein: CASSATGAGSPLVNTEAFF
CDR3 DNA: TGTGCCAGCAGTGCAACAGGGGCGGGAAGCCCCTTGGTGAACACTGAAGCTTTCTTT

D gene: TRBD2
clone size: -
V gene: TRBV4-2
J gene: TRBJ2-3
CDR3 protein: CASSLGLAGEDTQYF
CDR3 DNA: TGTGCCAGCAGCCTCGGACTAGCGGGCGAAGATACGCAGTATTTT

D gene: -
clone size: once
V gene: TRBV4-1
J gene: TRBJ2-2
CDR3 protein: CASSQEPQGGTGELFF
CDR3 DNA: TGCGCCAGCAGCCAAGAACCGCAGGGGGGCACCGGGGAGCTGTTTTTT

D gene: TRBD2
clone size: once
V gene: TRBV5-4
J gene: TRBJ2-1
CDR3 protein: CASRVIGGLAGVRPLDEQFF
CDR3 DNA: TGTGCCAGCAGGGTTATTGGGGGACTAGCGGGAGTAAGGCCTCTTGATGAGCAGTTCTTC

D gene: TRBD2
clone size: -
V gene: TRBV7-2
J gene: TRBJ2-7
CDR3 protein: CASSPQSGRGSVYEQYF
CDR3 DNA: TGTGCCAGCAGCCCCCAGTCTGGCCGCGGGAGCGTCTACGAGCAGTACTTC

D gene: TRBD1
clone size: -
V gene: TRBV28
J gene: TRBJ2-7
CDR3 protein: CASSTGTGSYEQYF
CDR3 DNA: TGTGCCAGCAGCACCGGGACAGGATCCTACGAGCAGTACTTC

D gene: -
clone size: -
V gene: TRBV9
J gene: TRBJ1-4
CDR3 protein: CASSEDSSTKLFF
CDR3 DNA: TGTGCCAGCAGCGAGGACAGCTCAACAAAACTGTTTTTT

D gene: TRBD2
clone size: -
V gene: TRBV11-3
J gene: TRBJ2-5
CDR3 protein: CASSPRTSWLGKETQYF
CDR3 DNA: TGTGCCAGCAGCCCCCGGACTAGTTGGTTGGGAAAAGAGACCCAGTACTTC

D gene: -
clone size: -
V gene: TRBV4-1
J gene: TRBJ2-7
CDR3 protein: CASSQPDNYEQYF
CDR3 DNA: TGCGCCAGCAGCCAACCGGACAACTACGAGCAGTACTTC

D gene: TRBD2
clone size: -
V gene: TRBV5-1
J gene: TRBJ2-3
CDR3 protein: CASSLAGGLASTDTQYF
CDR3 DNA: TGCGCCAGCAGCTTGGCCGGAGGACTAGCGAGCACAGATACGCAGTATTTT

D gene: -
clone size: -
V gene: TRBV27
J gene: TRBJ1-4
CDR3 protein: CASSQTSPHRVGEKLFF
CDR3 DNA: TGTGCCAGCAGCCAAACAAGTCCACACAGGGTAGGGGAAAAACTGTTTTTT

D gene: -
clone size: few
V gene: TRBV7-9
J gene: TRBJ1-5
CDR3 protein: CASSSEGNQPQHF
CDR3 DNA: TGTGCCAGCAGCTCGGAGGGTAATCAGCCCCAGCATTTT

D gene: TRBD2
clone size: -
V gene: TRBV5-1
J gene: TRBJ2-7
CDR3 protein: CASSLVQREVDEQYF
CDR3 DNA: TGCGCCAGCAGCTTGGTCCAGCGGGAAGTGGACGAGCAGTACTTC

D gene: TRBD1
clone size: -
V gene: TRBV11-1
J gene: TRBJ2-7
CDR3 protein: CASSSGQGPYEQYF
CDR3 DNA: TGTGCCAGCAGCTCCGGACAGGGCCCCTACGAGCAGTACTTC